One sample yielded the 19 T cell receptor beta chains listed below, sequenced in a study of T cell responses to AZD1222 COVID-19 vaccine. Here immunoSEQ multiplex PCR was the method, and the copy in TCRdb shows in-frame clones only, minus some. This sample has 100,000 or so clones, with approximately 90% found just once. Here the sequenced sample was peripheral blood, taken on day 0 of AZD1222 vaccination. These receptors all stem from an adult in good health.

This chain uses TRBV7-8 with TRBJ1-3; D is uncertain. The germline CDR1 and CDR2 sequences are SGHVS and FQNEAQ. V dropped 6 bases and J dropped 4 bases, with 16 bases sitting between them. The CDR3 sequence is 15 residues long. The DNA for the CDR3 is TGTGCCAGCAGTTTCAGTCAAGGAGTCGGAAACACCATATATTTT. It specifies CASSFSQGVGNTIYF. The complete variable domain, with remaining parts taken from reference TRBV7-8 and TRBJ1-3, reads GAGVSQSPRYKVAKRGQDVALRCDPISGHVSLFWYQQALGQGPEFLTYFQNEAQLDKSGLPSDRFFAERPEGSVSTLKIQRTQQEDSAVYLCASSFSQGVGNTIYFGEGSWLTVV.

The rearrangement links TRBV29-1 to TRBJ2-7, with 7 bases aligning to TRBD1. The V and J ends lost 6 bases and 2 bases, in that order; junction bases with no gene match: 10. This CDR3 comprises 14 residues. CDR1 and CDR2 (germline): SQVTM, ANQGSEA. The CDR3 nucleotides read TGCAGCGTCACAAGGGGGCAGCTTACCTACGAGCAGTACTTC. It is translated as CSVTRGQLTYEQYF.

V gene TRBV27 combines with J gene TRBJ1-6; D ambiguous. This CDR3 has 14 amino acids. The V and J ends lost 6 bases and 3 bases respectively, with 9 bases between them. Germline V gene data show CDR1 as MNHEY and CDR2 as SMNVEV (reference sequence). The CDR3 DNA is TGTGCCAGCAGCTGGGGAGTCTATAATTCACCCCTCCACTTT. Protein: CASSWGVYNSPLHF.

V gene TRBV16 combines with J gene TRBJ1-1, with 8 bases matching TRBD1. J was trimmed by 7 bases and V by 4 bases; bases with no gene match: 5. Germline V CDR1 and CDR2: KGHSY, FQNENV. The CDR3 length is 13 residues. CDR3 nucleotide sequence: TGTGCCAGCAGCCGGACAGGGAATAATGAAGCTTTCTTT. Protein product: CASSRTGNNEAFF.

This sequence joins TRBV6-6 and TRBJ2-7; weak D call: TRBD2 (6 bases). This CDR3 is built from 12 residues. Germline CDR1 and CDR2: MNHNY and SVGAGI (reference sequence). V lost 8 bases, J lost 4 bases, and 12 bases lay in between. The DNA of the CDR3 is TGTGCCAGCGCGACCGCGGGGTACGAGCAGTACTTC. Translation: CASATAGYEQYF.

CDR3 protein: CASSQGLAINEQFF. Written as DNA, the CDR3 is TGTGCCAGCAGCCAGGGACTAGCGATAAATGAGCAGTTCTTC. The chain links TRBV7-9 to TRBJ2-1; TRBD2 agrees at 10 bases. With V trimmed by 5 bases and J by 7 bases, 5 bases remained unmatched. Germline loops: CDR1 SEHNR, CDR2 FQNEAQ (reference sequence). This CDR3 comprises 14 residues.

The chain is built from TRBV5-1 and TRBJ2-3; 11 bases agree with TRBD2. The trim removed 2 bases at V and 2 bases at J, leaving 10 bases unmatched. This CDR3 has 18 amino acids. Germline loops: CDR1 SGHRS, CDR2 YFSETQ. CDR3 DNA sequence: TGCGCCAGCAGCTTTCGAGGACTAGCGGGCGACGACACAGATACGCAGTATTTT. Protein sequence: CASSFRGLAGDDTDTQYF.

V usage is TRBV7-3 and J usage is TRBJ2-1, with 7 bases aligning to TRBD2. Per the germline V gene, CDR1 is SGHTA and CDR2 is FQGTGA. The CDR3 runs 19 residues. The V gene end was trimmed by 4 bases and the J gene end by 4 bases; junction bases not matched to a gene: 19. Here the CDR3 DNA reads TGTGCCAGCAGCTCCCCCCGGAGTCGGGCGGGAGACTCTTACAATGAGCAGTTCTTC. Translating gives CASSSPRSRAGDSYNEQFF.

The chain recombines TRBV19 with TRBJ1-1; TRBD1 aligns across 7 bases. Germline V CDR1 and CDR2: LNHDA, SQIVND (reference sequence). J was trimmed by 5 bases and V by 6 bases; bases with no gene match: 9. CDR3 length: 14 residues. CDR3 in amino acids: CASRTTGQATEAFF. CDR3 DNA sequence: TGTGCCAGTAGAACTACAGGACAGGCTACTGAAGCTTTCTTT.

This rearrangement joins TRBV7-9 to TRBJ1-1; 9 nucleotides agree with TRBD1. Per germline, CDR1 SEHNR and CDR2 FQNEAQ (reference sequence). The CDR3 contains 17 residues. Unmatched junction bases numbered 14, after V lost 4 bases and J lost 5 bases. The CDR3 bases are TGTGCCAGCAGCTCCCCCCCATTACAGGGGGCAAGTACTGAAGCTTTCTTT. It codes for CASSSPPLQGASTEAFF.

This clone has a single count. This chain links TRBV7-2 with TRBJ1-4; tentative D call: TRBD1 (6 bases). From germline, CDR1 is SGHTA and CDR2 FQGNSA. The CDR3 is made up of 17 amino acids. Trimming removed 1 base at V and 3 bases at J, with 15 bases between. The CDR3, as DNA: TGTGCCAGCAGCTTAGTAGGGGTGAGGGGGTCTAATGAAAAACTGTTTTTT. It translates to CASSLVGVRGSNEKLFF.

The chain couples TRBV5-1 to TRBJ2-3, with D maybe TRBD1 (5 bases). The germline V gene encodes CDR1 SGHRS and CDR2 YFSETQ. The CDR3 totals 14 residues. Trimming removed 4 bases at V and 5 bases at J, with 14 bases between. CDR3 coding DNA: TGCGCCAGCAGCCTGGGGCCAAATGGAGATACGCAGTATTTT. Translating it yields CASSLGPNGDTQYF.

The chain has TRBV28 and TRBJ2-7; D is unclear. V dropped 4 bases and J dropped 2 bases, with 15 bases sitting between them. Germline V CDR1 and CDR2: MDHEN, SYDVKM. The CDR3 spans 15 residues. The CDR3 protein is CASSSPGLLPYEQYF. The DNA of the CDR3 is TGTGCCAGCAGTTCCCCTGGGCTCCTTCCCTACGAGCAGTACTTC.

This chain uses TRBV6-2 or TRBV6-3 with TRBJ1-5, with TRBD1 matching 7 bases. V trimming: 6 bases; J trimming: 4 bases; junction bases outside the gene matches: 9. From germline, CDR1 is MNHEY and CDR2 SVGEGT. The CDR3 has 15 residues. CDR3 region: CASSPWDRANQPQHF. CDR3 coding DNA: TGTGCCAGCAGCCCATGGGACAGAGCTAATCAGCCCCAGCATTTT.

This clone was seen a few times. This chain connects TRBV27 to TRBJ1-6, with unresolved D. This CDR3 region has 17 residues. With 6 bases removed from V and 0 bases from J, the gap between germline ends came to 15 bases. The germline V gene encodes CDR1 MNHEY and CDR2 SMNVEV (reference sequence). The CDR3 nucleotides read TGTGCCAGCAGCCGGGGTGTGGGGAGCTCCTATAATTCACCCCTCCACTTT. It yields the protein CASSRGVGSSYNSPLHF.

The CDR3 DNA follows: TGTGCCAGCAGTTATAGCTCCTACAATGAGCAGTTCTTC. It codes for CASSYSSYNEQFF. The V and J genes are TRBV6-2 or TRBV6-3 and TRBJ2-1; D is uncertain. Germline V gene lookup returns CDR1 MNHEY and CDR2 SVGEGT. V gave up 3 bases and J gave up 0 bases, with 3 bases separating them. This CDR3 is built from 13 residues.

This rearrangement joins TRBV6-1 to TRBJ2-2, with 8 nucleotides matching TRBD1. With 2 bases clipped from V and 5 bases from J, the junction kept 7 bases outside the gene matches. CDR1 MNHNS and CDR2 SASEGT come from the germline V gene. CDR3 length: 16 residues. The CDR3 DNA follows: TGTGCCAGCAGTGAACCCATGAGGACAGGGACCGGGGAGCTGTTTTTT. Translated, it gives CASSEPMRTGTGELFF.

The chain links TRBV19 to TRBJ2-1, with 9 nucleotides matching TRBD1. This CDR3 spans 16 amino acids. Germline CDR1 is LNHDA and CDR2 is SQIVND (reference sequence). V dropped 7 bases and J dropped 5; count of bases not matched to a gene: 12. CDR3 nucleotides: TGTGCCAGTACTATCATGGGACAGGGTAGTGACAATGAGCAGTTCTTC. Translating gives CASTIMGQGSDNEQFF.

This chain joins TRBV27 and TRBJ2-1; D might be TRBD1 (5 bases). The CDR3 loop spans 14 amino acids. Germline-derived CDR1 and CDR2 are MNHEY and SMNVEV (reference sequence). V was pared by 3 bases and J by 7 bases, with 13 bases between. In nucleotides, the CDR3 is TGTGCCAGCAGTTTTTCAGGGTTCCAGAATGAGCAGTTCTTC. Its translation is CASSFSGFQNEQFF.